The present T cell receptor beta chain was sequenced within a study of response to subunit inactivated influenza vaccine (dated by TCRdb to between 2018 and 2020). With respect to the entire study: To follow how T cells responded to a trivalent subunit inactivated influenza vaccine, the researchers relied on deep quantitative profiling of the T cell receptor repertoire. The investigation overall reported the following: The authors proposed that each seasonal influenza vaccination may bring in only a limited number of new T cells.

Receptor libraries were prepared by RT-PCR. The sequencer was an Illumina HiSeq 2500. In-frame beta chains were kept once TCRdb had trimmed the public reads at Q25 with fastp and called clones with MiXCR. When rows share a CDR3 protein, they turn into one entry using the most common DNA and genes. For this sample there are about 650,000 distinct CDR3 sequences; about 14% appear just once. The top ten clones comprise less than 9% of the sample. About this clonotype: Its antigen specificity is not known. Base-call qualities are not available, and no considerably larger clone is one nucleotide away.

There are 16 amino acids in the CDR3, from cysteine to phenylalanine inclusive. Only the CDR3 region is kept as DNA, spanning 48 bases read in frame from base 1. As encoded in the germline V gene, CDR1 is MNHEY while CDR2 is SVGEGT. V and J lose 5 bases and 2 bases, and a span of 19 bases separates them. The input for sequencing was PBMCs from blood, taken about 14 days before vaccination. The chain joins TRBV6-2 or TRBV6-3 to TRBJ2-7, with no confidently assigned D gene. This receptor was identified in a man aged 45 to 65 who received an inactivated influenza vaccine. Donor details come from another sample of the same person, matched by shared clones. The DNA reads as follows: TGTGCCAGCAGTAAACAAAGAATACGGTCGACCTACGAGCAGTACTTC. Translation gives CASSKQRIRSTYEQYF.